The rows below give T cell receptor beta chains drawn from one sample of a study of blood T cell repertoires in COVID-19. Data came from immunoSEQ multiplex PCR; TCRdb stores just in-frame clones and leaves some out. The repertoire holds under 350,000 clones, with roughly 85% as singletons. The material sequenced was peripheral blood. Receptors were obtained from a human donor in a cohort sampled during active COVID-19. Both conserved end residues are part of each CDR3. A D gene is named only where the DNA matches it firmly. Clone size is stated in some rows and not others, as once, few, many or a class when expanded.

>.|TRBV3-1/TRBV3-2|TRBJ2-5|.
CASSQDRGTQYF
TGTGCCAGCAGCCAAGATCGAGGGACCCAGTACTTC
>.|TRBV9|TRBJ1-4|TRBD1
CASSVEDRVGGKLFF
TGTGCCAGCAGCGTAGAGGACAGGGTGGGGGGAAAACTGTTTTTT
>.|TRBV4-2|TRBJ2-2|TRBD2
CASSLKTSGVYGELFF
TGTGCCAGCAGCCTAAAGACTAGCGGGGTGTACGGGGAGCTGTTTTTT
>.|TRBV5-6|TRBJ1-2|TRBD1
CASSLVGGSGYTF
TGTGCCAGCAGCTTGGTAGGGGGCAGCGGCTACACCTTC
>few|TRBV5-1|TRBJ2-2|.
CASSSQGGDTGELFF
TGCGCCAGCAGCTCACAGGGGGGGGACACCGGGGAGCTGTTTTTT
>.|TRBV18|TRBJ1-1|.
CASRIQEGNTEAFF
TGTGCCAGCCGAATTCAGGAAGGGAACACTGAAGCTTTCTTT
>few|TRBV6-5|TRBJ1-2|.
CASSNPRENYGYTF
TGTGCCAGCAGTAACCCCAGGGAAAACTATGGCTACACCTTC
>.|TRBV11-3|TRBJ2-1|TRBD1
CASSSRGLVNEQFF
TGTGCCAGCAGCAGCAGGGGGCTGGTGAATGAGCAGTTCTTC
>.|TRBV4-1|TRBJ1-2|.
CASSLPGAARNDYGYTF
TGCGCCAGCAGCCTCCCCGGAGCAGCTCGTAACGACTATGGCTACACCTTC
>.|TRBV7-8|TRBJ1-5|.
CASSLTPGYNNQPQHF
TGTGCCAGCAGCTTAACTCCGGGGTACAACAATCAGCCCCAGCATTTT
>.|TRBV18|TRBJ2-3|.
CASSPPQAGSPADTQYF
TGTGCCAGCTCCCCCCCTCAAGCGGGCTCCCCGGCAGATACGCAGTATTTT
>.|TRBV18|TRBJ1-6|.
CASSPNVASSYNSPLHF
TGTGCCAGCTCACCAAATGTCGCTAGCTCCTATAATTCACCCCTCCACTTT
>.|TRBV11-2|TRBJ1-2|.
CASSPMVSRGEDNYGYTF
TGTGCCAGCAGCCCAATGGTCAGCCGGGGAGAAGACAACTATGGCTACACCTTC
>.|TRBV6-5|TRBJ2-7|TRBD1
CASSIQDRTYEQYF
TGTGCCAGCAGTATTCAGGACAGGACCTACGAGCAGTACTTC
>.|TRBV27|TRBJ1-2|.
CASAEGEKANYGYTF
TGTGCCAGCGCCGAAGGGGAAAAAGCTAACTATGGCTACACCTTC
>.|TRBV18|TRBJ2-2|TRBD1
CASSPGTANTGELFF
TGTGCCAGCTCCCCCGGGACAGCGAACACCGGGGAGCTGTTTTTT
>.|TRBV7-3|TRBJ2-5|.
CASSPWGGTQETQYF
TGTGCCAGCAGCCCCTGGGGAGGTACTCAAGAGACCCAGTACTTC
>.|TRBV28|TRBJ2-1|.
CASSFGGDSNEQFF
TGTGCCAGCAGTTTCGGGGGGGACAGCAATGAGCAGTTCTTC
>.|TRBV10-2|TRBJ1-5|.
CASNLGSGGNQPQHF
TGCGCCAGCAATCTTGGGTCAGGGGGCAATCAGCCCCAGCATTTT
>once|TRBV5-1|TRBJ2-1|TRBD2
CASSLGGGSYNEQFF
TGCGCCAGCAGCTTGGGCGGGGGGTCCTACAATGAGCAGTTCTTC
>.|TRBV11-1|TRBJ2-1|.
CASSLGGPNEQFF
TGTGCCAGCAGCTTAGGGGGGCCCAATGAGCAGTTCTTC
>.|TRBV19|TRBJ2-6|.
CASIQERRAGANVLTF
TGTGCCAGTATCCAAGAACGCAGGGCTGGGGCCAACGTCCTGACTTTC
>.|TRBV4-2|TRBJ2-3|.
CASSQVQGSTDTQYF
TGTGCCAGCAGCCAGGTCCAGGGTAGCACAGATACGCAGTATTTT
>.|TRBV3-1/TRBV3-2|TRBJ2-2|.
CASSQDGVPGELFF
TGTGCCAGCAGCCAAGATGGAGTCCCCGGGGAGCTGTTTTTT
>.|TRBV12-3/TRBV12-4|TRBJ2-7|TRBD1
CASSRQGSWEQYF
TGTGCCAGCAGTCGACAGGGGTCGTGGGAGCAGTACTTC
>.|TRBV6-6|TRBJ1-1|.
CASRIRGLNTEAFF
TGTGCCAGCAGGATAAGGGGGTTGAACACTGAAGCTTTCTTT
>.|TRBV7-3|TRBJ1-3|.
CASSLGPPGNTIYF
TGTGCCAGCAGCTTAGGCCCGCCCGGAAACACCATATATTTT
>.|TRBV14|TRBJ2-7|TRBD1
CASSRDRWSYEQYF
TGTGCCAGCAGCCGGGACAGGTGGTCCTACGAGCAGTACTTC
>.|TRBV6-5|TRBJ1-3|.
CATRGTSSGNTIYF
TGTGCCACTCGCGGGACTAGCTCTGGAAACACCATATATTTT
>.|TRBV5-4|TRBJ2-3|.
CASSAGQSTDTQYF
TGTGCCAGCAGCGCGGGGCAGAGCACAGATACGCAGTATTTT
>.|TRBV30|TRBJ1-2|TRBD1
CASDRGLGGYTF
TGTGCCAGCGACAGGGGGCTGGGAGGCTACACCTTC
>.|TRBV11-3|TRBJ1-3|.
CASSLGTNSGNTIYF
TGTGCCAGCAGCTTAGGGACAAACTCTGGAAACACCATATATTTT
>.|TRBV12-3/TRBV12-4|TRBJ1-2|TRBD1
CASGWTGAHYTF
TGTGCCAGCGGATGGACAGGGGCTCACTATACCTTC
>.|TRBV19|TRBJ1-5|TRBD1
CASSIDRGQSNQPQHF
TGTGCCAGTAGTATTGACAGGGGGCAAAGCAATCAGCCCCAGCATTTT
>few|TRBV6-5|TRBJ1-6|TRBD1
CASRADRANSPLHF
TGTGCCAGCAGAGCCGACAGGGCCAATTCACCCCTCCACTTT
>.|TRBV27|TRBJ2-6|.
CASRRSTGFSGAKANVLTF
TGTGCCAGCAGGAGGTCGACAGGTTTCTCTGGGGCCAAGGCCAACGTCCTGACTTTC
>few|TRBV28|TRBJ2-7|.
CASSLGPTYEQYF
TGTGCCAGCAGTTTGGGGCCGACCTACGAGCAGTACTTC
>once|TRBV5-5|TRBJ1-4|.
CASSVDSRTARNEKLFF
TGTGCCAGCAGCGTGGATTCACGGACAGCAAGGAATGAAAAACTGTTTTTT
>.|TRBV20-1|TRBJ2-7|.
CSASSRIGEQYF
TGCAGTGCTAGTAGTAGAATCGGCGAGCAGTACTTC
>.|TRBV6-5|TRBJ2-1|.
CASSYQRLNYEQFF
TGTGCCAGCAGTTACCAGAGACTAAACTATGAGCAGTTCTTC
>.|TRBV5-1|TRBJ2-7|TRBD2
CASSPGGGFEQYF
TGCGCCAGCAGCCCGGGGGGAGGGTTCGAGCAGTACTTC
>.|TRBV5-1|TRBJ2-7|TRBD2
CASGASGVNEQYF
TGCGCCTCCGGGGCTAGCGGTGTTAACGAGCAGTACTTC
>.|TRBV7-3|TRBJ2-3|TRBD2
CASSPRGEGFVTDTQYF
TGTGCCAGCAGCCCCCGAGGGGAGGGATTCGTGACAGATACGCAGTATTTT
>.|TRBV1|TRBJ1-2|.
CTSSPLRGYGYTF
TGCACCAGCAGCCCCTTACGGGGGTATGGCTACACCTTC
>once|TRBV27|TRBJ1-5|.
CASSFGGNQPQHF
TGTGCCAGCAGTTTCGGAGGGAATCAGCCCCAGCATTTT
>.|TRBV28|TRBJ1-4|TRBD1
CASSFGTGGFEKLFF
TGTGCCAGCAGTTTCGGGACAGGGGGTTTTGAAAAACTGTTTTTT
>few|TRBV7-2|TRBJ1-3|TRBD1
CASSDNRDRINTIYF
TGTGCCAGCAGCGACAACCGGGACAGGATAAACACCATATATTTT
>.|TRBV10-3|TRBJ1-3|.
CAISESFVGGNTIYF
TGTGCCATCAGTGAGTCGTTTGTCGGTGGAAACACCATATATTTT
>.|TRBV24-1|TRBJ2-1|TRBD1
CATSDFGTGLDEQFF
TGTGCCACCAGTGATTTCGGGACAGGGCTCGATGAGCAGTTCTTC
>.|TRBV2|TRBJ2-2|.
CASSASPTGELFF
TGTGCCAGCAGTGCGAGCCCCACCGGGGAGCTGTTTTTT
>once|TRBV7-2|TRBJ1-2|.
CASSPPRRLDGYTF
TGTGCCAGCAGCCCCCCCCGGCGGTTAGATGGCTACACCTTC
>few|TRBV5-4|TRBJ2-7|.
CASSLSGREDYEQYF
TGTGCCAGCAGCTTGTCTGGCAGGGAGGACTACGAGCAGTACTTC
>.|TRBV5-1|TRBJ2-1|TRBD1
CASSLQTGAQDNEQFF
TGCGCCAGCAGCTTACAGACAGGGGCCCAAGACAATGAGCAGTTCTTC
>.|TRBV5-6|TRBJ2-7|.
CASSWGGGQTYEQYF
TGTGCCAGCAGCTGGGGTGGCGGGCAAACCTACGAGCAGTACTTC
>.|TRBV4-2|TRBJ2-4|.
CASSQDNSRGKNIQYF
TGTGCCAGCAGCCAAGATAATTCTAGGGGCAAAAACATTCAGTACTTC
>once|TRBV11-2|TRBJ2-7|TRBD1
CASSPVGQGSYEQYF
TGTGCCAGCAGCCCAGTGGGACAGGGGAGCTACGAGCAGTACTTC
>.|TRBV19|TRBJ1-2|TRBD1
CASSIRQGRRLYGYTF
TGTGCCAGTAGTATCCGACAGGGTCGCCGACTTTATGGCTACACCTTC
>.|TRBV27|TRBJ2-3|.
CASSVDTSQDTQYF
TGTGCCAGCAGTGTGGACACATCTCAGGATACGCAGTATTTT
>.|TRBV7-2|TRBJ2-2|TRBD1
CASFPTGPNTGELFF
TGTGCCAGCTTTCCGACAGGGCCAAACACCGGGGAGCTGTTTTTT